This TCR beta chain stems from a study of T cells in Graves' hyperthyroidism and ophthalmopathy. Study-wide findings and caveats: Most clonotypes expanded in thyroid above 0.001 were likewise present in blood.

TCR beta CDR3 region amplification was performed from RNA transcripts. During a first-round RT-PCR of the TCR CDR3, the HTBI primer set was used. MiXCR was run by TCRdb on the multiplex PCR reads, yielding one entry per CDR3 protein. The sample holds hundreds of thousands of distinct CDR3 sequences, 14% seen once. The length of the CDR3 is 13 residues. Per the germline V gene, CDR1 is KGHSH and CDR2 is LQKENI. Trimming left V 3 bases short and J 6 bases short, with 11 bases between. This clonotype was seen at least ten times. Its target is unknown. If no ophthalmopathy progression occurred within 18 months, Graves' hyperthyroidism was stable. Hyperthyroidism in the patients, aged 18 to 65, was newly diagnosed and under 2 months in duration. Diagnosing involved the use of clinical symptoms, serum thyroxine and TRAb, thyroid ultrasound and orbital computed tomography.

The chain carries TRBV18 and TRBJ1-1; D may be TRBD1 (5 bases). This receptor was identified in a woman younger than 35 with Graves' hyperthyroidism. Sequencing was carried out using blood. This CDR3 is CASSPSGTAEAFF. The CDR3 nucleotides read TGTGCCAGCTCACCCTCCGGGACGGCTGAAGCTTTCTTT.